This T cell receptor (beta chain) originates from a study of blood T cell repertoires in COVID-19 (dated by TCRdb to 2018 to 2020). Notes on the research overall: Collaborator samples came from the United States, Italy and Spain and covered acute and convalescent phases of COVID-19. The material from the prospective study consisted of cDNA or gDNA derived from T cells, B-cell-depleted T cells, or PBMCs. Deeply sampled blood TCRbeta repertoires from subjects exposed to, actively infected with, or recovered from COVID-19 were included in the dataset. The repertoires were released in a freely available public database intended as a resource for research on the immune response to SARS-CoV-2. Samples were obtained from the ongoing ImmuneRACE study (first 160 participants) and from approximately 1,200 subjects provided by 6 global collaborators. A de-identified subject ID, COVID-19 status, age in years and sex were almost always included in the sample metadata. Where HLA class I and class II types were available, the types were taken from metadata supplied by the sample provider, not from assay-based typing. Study-wide conclusions, independent of this receptor: The quantity of clinical and demographic metadata differed by source and by participant and was supplied without curation.

Participants in the prospective study were enrolled through a virtual design, were aged about 18 to 100 years, and lived in roughly 24 United States geographic areas. To assign participants to cohorts, the prospective study relied on clinical history that participants themselves reported in a screening survey and a study questionnaire. In the prospective study, whole blood, serum and a nasopharyngeal or oropharyngeal swab were collected from each participant by mobile phlebotomists. Participants in the prospective study had the option to provide additional blood draws and questionnaires over an approximately 2-month period. Blood samples from the prospective study were shipped frozen or at room temperature prior to DNA extraction. For this clone: The specificity of this receptor is unknown. It has no much larger one-base neighbor in the sample; base qualities were not kept.

TCRbeta CDR3 regions were amplified from genomic DNA using the immunoSEQ Assay, a bias-controlled multiplex PCR. The original pipeline was this. The number of nucleated cells in each sample was estimated from the amplification of reference gene primers within the assay. To quantify the absolute abundance of each unique TCRbeta CDR3 rearrangement, sequence reads were collapsed and filtered. For each sample, productive Simpson clonality was calculated as the square root of Simpson's diversity index over productive rearrangements. TCRdb took this table from immuneACCESS and kept in-frame rearrangements with V and J called. Such tables lack part of the clones; where checked against another copy, unresolved V genes explain under half of the gap, and the rest is unexplained. The D gene and trimming were derived from the DNA, and the V and J assignments and clone size from that table. The sample data list 290,000 or so clones, and nearly 90% of these were observed just once. The ten largest make up approximately 4% of the sample.

The sequencing input was PBMCs or T cells enriched from blood (not recorded which). This receptor was taken from a woman younger than 35 with acute COVID-19.

The CDR3 corresponds to CASTGTKYSEQYF. In nucleotides, the sequence is TGTGCCAGTACCGGGACAAAGTATTCCGAGCAGTACTTC. Recombination connected TRBV19 to TRBJ2-7; TRBD1 is a possible D gene, resting on 6 matching bases. V lost 7 bases and J lost 6 bases; the stretch between them is 16 bases long. The germline V gene (reference sequence) sets CDR1 to LNHDA and CDR2 to SQIVND. The CDR3 measures 13 amino acids from cysteine to phenylalanine. Here the CDR3 DNA is all that survives: 39 bases in frame from base 1.